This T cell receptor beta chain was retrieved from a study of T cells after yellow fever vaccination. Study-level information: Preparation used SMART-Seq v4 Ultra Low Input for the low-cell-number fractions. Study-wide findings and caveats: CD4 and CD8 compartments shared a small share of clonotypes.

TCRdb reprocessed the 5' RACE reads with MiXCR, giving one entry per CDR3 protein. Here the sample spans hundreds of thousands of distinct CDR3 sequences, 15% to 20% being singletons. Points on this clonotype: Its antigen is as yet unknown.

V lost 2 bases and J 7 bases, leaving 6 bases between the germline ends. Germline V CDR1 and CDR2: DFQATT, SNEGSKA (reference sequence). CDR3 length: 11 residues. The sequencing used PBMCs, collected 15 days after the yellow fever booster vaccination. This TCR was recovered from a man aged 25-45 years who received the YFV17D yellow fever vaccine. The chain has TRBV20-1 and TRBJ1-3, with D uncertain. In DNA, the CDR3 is TGCAGTGCTAGATACGGGAACACCATATATTTT. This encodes CSARYGNTIYF.